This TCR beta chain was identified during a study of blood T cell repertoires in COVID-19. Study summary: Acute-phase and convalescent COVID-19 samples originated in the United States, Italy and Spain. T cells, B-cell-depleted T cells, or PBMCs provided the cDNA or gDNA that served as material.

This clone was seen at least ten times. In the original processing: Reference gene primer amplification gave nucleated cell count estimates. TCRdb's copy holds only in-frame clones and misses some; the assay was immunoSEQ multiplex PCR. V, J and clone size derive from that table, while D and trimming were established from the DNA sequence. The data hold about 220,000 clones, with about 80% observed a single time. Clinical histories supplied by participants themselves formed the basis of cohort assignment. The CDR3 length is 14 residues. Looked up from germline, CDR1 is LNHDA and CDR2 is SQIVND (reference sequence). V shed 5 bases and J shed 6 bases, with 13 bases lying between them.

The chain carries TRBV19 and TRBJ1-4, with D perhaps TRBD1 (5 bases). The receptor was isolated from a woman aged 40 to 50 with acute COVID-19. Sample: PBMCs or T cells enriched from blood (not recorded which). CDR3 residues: CASSSRDFYEKLFF. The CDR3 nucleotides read TGTGCCAGTAGTTCTCGGGACTTCTATGAAAAACTGTTTTTT.